This TCR beta chain comes out of a study of CD8 T cells in ankylosing spondylitis. Points from the study as a whole: Significantly higher representation of disease-linked clones was reported for matched ankylosing spondylitis synovial fluid. Certain motif variants had earlier appeared in reactive arthritis synovial fluid and blood.

Concerning this clonotype itself: Its antigen is still unknown.

Trimming cost V 7 bases and J 14 bases; bases outside gene matches: 10. The CDR3 covers 11 residues. Germline-derived CDR1 and CDR2 are DFQATT and SNEGSKA (reference sequence). Via MiXCR, TCRdb re-called the 5' RACE reads, giving one row per CDR3 protein. The profile covers about 360,000 distinct CDR3 sequences, with about 14% appearing a single time and 1.1% taken by the ten largest. The sequencing input was blood, either unsorted or a sorted T cell fraction (not recorded which). This receptor was identified in a male donor with ankylosing spondylitis or in good health (not recorded which). The rearrangement links TRBV20-1 to TRBJ2-1, with 8 bases identical to TRBD2. CDR3 coding DNA: TGCAGTGTCCCGGGGAAACTAGCGGAGTTCTTC. Encoded protein: CSVPGKLAEFF.